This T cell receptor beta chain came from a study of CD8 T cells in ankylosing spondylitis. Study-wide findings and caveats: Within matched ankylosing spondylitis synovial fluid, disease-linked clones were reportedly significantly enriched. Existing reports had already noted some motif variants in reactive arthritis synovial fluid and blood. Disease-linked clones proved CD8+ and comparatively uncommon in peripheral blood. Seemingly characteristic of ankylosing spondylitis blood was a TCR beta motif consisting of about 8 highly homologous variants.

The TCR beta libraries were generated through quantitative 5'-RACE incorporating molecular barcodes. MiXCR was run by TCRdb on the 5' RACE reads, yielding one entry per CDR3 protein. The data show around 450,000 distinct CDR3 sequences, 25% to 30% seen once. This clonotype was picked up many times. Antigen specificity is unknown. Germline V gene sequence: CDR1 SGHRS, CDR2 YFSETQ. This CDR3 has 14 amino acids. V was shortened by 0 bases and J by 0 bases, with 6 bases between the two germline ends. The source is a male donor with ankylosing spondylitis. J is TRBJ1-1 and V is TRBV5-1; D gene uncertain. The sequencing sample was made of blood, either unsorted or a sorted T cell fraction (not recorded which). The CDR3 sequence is CASSLDGVNTEAFF. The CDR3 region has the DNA TGCGCCAGCAGCTTGGACGGGGTGAACACTGAAGCTTTCTTT.